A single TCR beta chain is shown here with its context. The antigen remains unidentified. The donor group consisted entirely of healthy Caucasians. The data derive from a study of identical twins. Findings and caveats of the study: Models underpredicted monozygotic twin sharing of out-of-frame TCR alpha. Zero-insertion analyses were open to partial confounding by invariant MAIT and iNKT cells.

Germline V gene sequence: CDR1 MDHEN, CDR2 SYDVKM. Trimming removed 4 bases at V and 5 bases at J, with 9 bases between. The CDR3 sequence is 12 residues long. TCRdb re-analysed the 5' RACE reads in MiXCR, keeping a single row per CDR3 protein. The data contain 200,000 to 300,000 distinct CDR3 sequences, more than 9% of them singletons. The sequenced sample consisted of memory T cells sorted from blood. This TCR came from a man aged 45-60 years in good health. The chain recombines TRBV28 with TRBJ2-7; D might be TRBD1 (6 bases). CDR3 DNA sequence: TGTGCCAGCAGTTCCCACAGGGACGAGCAGTACTTC. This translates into CASSSHRDEQYF.